This TCR beta chain was captured by sequencing in a study of PD-1 blockade in classical Hodgkin lymphoma. The wider study: Patients received nivolumab 3 mg/kg intravenously every 2 weeks.

Trimming removed 5 bases at V and 5 bases at J, with 15 bases between. CDR1 is SGHTA and CDR2 is FQGNSA in the germline V gene. The CDR3 consists of 14 residues. Libraries were prepared by immunoSEQ multiplex PCR; TCRdb keeps only in-frame clonotypes and omits some of them. The sample consists of more than 40,000 clones, under 75% of them appearing once. Every patient was affected by relapse after autologous stem cell transplantation, while exposure to brentuximab vedotin was not uniform. Study results and limitations: Patients with a complete response exhibited baseline diversity comparable to newly diagnosed patients. In CD4+ cells, TCR diversity went up significantly by C4D1, but in CD8+ cells it did not.

As to this clone: Its target is not known.

The chain uses TRBV7-2 and TRBJ1-1, with D perhaps matching TRBD1 (5 bases). Source: peripheral blood mononuclear cells (PBMCs), taken before the second cycle of nivolumab. The TCR was taken from a human donor with classical Hodgkin lymphoma. CDR3: CASSARVAMTEAFF. The CDR3 DNA sequence: TGTGCCAGCAGCGCCAGGGTGGCAATGACTGAAGCTTTCTTT.